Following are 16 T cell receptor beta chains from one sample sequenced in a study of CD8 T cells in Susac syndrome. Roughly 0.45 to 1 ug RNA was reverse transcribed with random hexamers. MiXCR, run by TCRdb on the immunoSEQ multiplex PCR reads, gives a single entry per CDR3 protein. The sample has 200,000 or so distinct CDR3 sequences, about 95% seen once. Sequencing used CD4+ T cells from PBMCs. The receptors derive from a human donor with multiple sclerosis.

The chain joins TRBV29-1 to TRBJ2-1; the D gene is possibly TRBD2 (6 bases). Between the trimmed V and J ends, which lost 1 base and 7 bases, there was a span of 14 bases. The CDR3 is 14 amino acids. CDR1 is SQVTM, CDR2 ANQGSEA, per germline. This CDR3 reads CSVEAAGLKNEQFF. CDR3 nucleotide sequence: TGCAGCGTTGAAGCCGCGGGACTTAAAAATGAGCAGTTCTTC.

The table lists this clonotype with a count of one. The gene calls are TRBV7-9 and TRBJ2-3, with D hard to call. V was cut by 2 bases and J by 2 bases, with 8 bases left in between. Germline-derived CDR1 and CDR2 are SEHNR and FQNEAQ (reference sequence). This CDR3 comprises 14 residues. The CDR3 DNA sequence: TGTGCCAGCAGCTTAACGAGCAACACAGATACGCAGTATTTT. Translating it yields CASSLTSNTDTQYF.

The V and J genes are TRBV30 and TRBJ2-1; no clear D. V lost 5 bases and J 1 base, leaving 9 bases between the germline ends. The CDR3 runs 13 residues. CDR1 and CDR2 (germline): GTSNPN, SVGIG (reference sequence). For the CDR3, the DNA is TGTGCCTGGCGGCTGCAGTCCTACAATGAGCAGTTCTTC. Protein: CAWRLQSYNEQFF. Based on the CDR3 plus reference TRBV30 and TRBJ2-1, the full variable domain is SQTIHQWPATLVQPVGSPLSLECTVEGTSNPNLYWYRQAAGRGLQLLFYSVGIGQISSEVPQNLSASRPQDRQFILSSKKLLLSDSGFYLCAWRLQSYNEQFFGPGTRLTVL.

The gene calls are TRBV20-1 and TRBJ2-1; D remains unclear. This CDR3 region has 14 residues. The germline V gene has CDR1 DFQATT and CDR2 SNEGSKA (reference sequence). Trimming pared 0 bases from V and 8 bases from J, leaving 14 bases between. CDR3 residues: CSARDRSRLHEQFF. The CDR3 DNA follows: TGCAGTGCTAGAGATAGGTCGAGATTACATGAGCAGTTCTTC.

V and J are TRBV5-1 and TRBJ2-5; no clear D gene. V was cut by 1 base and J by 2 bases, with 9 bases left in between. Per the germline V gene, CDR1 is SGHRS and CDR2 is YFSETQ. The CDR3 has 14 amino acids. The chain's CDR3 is CASSLSRIQETQYF. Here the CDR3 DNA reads TGCGCCAGCAGCTTGTCACGTATACAAGAGACCCAGTACTTC. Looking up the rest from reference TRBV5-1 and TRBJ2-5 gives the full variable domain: KAGVTQTPRYLIKTRGQQVTLSCSPISGHRSVSWYQQTPGQGLQFLFEYFSETQRNKGNFPGRFSGRQFSNSRSEMNVSTLELGDSALYLCASSLSRIQETQYFGPGTRLLVL.

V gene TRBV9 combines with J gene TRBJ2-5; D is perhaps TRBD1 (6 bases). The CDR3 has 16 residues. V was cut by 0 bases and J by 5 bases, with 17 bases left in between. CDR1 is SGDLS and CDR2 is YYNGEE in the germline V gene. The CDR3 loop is CASSVVGNRAVETQYF. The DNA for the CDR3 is TGTGCCAGCAGCGTAGTTGGAAACAGGGCGGTTGAGACCCAGTACTTC.

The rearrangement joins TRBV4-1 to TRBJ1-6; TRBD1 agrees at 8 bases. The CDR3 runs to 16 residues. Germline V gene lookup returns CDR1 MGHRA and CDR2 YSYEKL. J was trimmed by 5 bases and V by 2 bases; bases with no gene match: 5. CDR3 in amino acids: CASSQPWTGNNSPLHF. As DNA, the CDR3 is TGCGCCAGCAGCCAACCTTGGACAGGGAATAATTCACCCCTCCACTTT.

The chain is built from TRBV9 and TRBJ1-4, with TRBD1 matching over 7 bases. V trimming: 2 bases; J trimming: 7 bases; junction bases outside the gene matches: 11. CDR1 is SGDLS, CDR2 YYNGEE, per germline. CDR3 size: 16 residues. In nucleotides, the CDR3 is TGTGCCAGCAGCGTCTTTTACAGGGGAATGGGTGAAAAACTGTTTTTT. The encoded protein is CASSVFYRGMGEKLFF.

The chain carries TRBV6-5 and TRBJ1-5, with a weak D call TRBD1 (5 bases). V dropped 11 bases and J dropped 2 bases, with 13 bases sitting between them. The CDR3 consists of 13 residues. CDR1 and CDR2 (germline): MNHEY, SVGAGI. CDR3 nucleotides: TGTGCCCCCTGGGGGAAGGGCAATCAGCCCCAGCATTTT. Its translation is CAPWGKGNQPQHF.

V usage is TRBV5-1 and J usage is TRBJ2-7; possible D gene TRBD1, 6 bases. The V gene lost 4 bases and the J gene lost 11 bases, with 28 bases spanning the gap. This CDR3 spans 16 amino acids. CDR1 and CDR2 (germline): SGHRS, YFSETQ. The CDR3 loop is CASSINPTYEQGRKYF. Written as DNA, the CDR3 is TGCGCCAGCAGCATTAACCCAACCTACGAGCAGGGGCGGAAGTACTTC.

The CDR3 bases are TGTGCCAGCAGTTTACAGGGTCTTAACTATGGCTACACCTTC. Translating gives CASSLQGLNYGYTF. J is TRBJ1-2 and V is TRBV27; D is possibly TRBD1 (5 bases). Trimming cost V 2 bases and J 1 base, with 8 bases left between them. Germline assignment: CDR1 MNHEY and CDR2 SMNVEV (reference sequence). This CDR3 comprises 14 residues.

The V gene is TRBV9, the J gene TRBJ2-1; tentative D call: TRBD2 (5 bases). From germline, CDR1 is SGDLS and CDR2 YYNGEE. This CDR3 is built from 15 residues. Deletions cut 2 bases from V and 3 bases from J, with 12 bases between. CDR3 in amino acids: CASSVSSGFYNEQFF. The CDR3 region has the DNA TGTGCCAGCAGCGTGTCCAGCGGCTTCTACAATGAGCAGTTCTTC.

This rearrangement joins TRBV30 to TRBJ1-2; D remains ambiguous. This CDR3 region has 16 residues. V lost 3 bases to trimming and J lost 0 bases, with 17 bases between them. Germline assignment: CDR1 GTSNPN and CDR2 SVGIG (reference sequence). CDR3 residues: CAWRTPGYQANYGYTF. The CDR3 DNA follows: TGTGCCTGGAGAACTCCTGGGTATCAAGCTAACTATGGCTACACCTTC.

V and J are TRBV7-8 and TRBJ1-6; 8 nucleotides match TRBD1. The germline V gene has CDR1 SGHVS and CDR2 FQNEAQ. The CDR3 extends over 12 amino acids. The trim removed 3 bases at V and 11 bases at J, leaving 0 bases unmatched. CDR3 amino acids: CASSLDRAPLHF. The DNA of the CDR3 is TGTGCCAGCAGCTTGGACAGGGCACCCCTCCACTTT. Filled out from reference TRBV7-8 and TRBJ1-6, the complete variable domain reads GAGVSQSPRYKVAKRGQDVALRCDPISGHVSLFWYQQALGQGPEFLTYFQNEAQLDKSGLPSDRFFAERPEGSVSTLKIQRTQQEDSAVYLCASSLDRAPLHFGNGTRLTVT.

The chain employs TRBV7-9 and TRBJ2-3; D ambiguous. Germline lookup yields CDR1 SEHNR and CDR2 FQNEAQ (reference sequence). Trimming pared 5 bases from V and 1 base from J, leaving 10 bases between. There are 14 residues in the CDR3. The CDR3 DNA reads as TGTGCCAGCAGCCGTGAGTGGGGCACAGATACGCAGTATTTT. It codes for CASSREWGTDTQYF.

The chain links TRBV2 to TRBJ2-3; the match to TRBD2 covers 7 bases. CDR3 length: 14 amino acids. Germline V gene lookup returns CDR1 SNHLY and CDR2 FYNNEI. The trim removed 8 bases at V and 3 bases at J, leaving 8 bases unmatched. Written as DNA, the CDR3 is TGTGCCAGCGGGGGAGGGTTTGGAACAGATACGCAGTATTTT. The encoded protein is CASGGGFGTDTQYF. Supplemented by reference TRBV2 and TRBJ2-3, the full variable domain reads EPEVTQTPSHQVTQMGQEVILRCVPISNHLYFYWYRQILGQKVEFLVSFYNNEISEKSEIFDDQFSVERPDGSNFTLKIRSTKLEDSAMYFCASGGGFGTDTQYFGPGTRLTVL.